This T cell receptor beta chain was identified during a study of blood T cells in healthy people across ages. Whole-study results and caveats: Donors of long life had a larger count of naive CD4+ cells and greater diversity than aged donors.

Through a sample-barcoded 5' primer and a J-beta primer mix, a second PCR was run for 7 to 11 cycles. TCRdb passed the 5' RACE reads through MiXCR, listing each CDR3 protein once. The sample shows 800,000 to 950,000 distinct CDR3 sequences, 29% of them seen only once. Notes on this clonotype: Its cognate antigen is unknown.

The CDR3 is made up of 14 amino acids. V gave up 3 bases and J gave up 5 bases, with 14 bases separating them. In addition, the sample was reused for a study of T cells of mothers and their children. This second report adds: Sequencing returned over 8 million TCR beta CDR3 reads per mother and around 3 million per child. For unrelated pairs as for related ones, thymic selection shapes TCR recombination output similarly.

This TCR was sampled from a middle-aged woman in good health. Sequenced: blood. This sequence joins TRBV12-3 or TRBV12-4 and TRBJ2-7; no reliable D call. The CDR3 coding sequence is TGTGCCAGCAGTTTTTCCCACATATTCGACGAGCAGTACTTC. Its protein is CASSFSHIFDEQYF.